The rows below give T cell receptor beta chains drawn from one sample of a study of cytomegalovirus exposure and HLA in healthy donors. Sequencing used immunoSEQ multiplex PCR; TCRdb keeps in-frame clones, though not all of them. The data contain 120,000 to 150,000 clones, about four fifths of them singletons. Sequenced: PBMCs. Every receptor here comes from a female donor in good health and CMV-seronegative. Both conserved end residues are part of each CDR3. A D gene is named only where the DNA matches it firmly. Part of the rows lack a size; the others show once, few, many or a class for expanded clones.

clone_size,j_call,v_call,d_call,cdr3_aa,cdr3_nt
-,TRBJ2-7,TRBV7-6,TRBD1,CASSIRQGPIYEQYF,TGTGCCAGCAGCATCAGACAGGGGCCCATATACGAGCAGTACTTC
-,TRBJ2-7,TRBV2,TRBD1,CASSPDREVYEQYF,TGTGCCAGCAGCCCGGACAGGGAGGTCTACGAGCAGTACTTC
-,TRBJ2-5,TRBV5-1,TRBD1,CASSLAGTGQETQYF,TGCGCCAGCAGCTTGGCCGGGACAGGCCAAGAGACCCAGTACTTC
-,TRBJ1-1,TRBV7-9,-,CASSPGLGGVGEAFF,TGTGCCAGCAGCCCCGGTTTGGGGGGGGTCGGTGAAGCTTTCTTT
few,TRBJ1-1,TRBV13,-,CASSSIYPGGTEAFF,TGTGCCAGCAGCTCTATCTACCCCGGAGGGACTGAAGCTTTCTTT
-,TRBJ1-1,TRBV5-4,TRBD1,CASKTPGTGPEAFF,TGTGCCAGCAAAACCCCCGGGACAGGGCCGGAAGCTTTCTTT
-,TRBJ2-5,TRBV27,TRBD1,CASSLGTGGLQETQYF,TGTGCCAGCAGTTTGGGCACAGGGGGCCTTCAAGAGACCCAGTACTTC
-,TRBJ2-1,TRBV2,-,CASTRQVHEQFF,TGTGCCAGCACCCGACAGGTCCATGAGCAGTTCTTC
-,TRBJ2-7,TRBV9,TRBD2,CASSVVPSGRYEQYF,TGTGCCAGCAGCGTAGTTCCTAGCGGGAGGTACGAGCAGTACTTC
-,TRBJ1-4,TRBV30,-,CAWGPGEKLFF,TGTGCCTGGGGACCGGGGGAAAAACTGTTTTTT
-,TRBJ1-1,TRBV11-3,TRBD1,CASSLGQGEAFF,TGTGCCAGCAGCCTTGGACAGGGGGAAGCTTTCTTT
-,TRBJ2-5,TRBV15,-,CATSQGRSLETQYF,TGTGCCACCTCCCAGGGCCGGTCCCTAGAGACCCAGTACTTC
-,TRBJ1-6,TRBV30,-,CAWGAGDGSPLHF,TGTGCCTGGGGGGCAGGGGATGGTTCACCCCTCCACTTT
-,TRBJ2-3,TRBV11-3,TRBD2,CASSLAGGRHTQYF,TGTGCCAGCAGCTTAGCGGGGGGGCGCCATACGCAGTATTTT
few,TRBJ1-1,TRBV19,TRBD1,CASLRQGEYTEAFF,TGTGCCAGTCTTCGACAGGGGGAATACACTGAAGCTTTCTTT
-,TRBJ1-6,TRBV7-2,-,CASSSYRDSPLHF,TGTGCCAGCAGCTCTTACCGGGATTCACCCCTCCACTTT
-,TRBJ2-7,TRBV19,-,CASSIQGRSYEQYF,TGTGCCAGTAGTATTCAGGGTCGCTCCTACGAGCAGTACTTC
-,TRBJ2-2,TRBV11-2,TRBD1,CASRHTGGQYTGELFF,TGTGCCAGCAGACATACAGGGGGCCAGTACACCGGGGAGCTGTTTTTT
-,TRBJ2-5,TRBV4-3,TRBD2,CASSQEGGREQETQYF,TGCGCCAGCAGCCAAGAAGGAGGGAGGGAACAAGAGACCCAGTACTTC
-,TRBJ2-2,TRBV5-1,TRBD1,CASSLGDRQNGELFF,TGCGCCAGCAGCTTAGGGGACAGGCAGAACGGGGAGCTGTTTTTT
-,TRBJ1-1,TRBV5-1,-,CASSWGGGKGTEAFF,TGCGCCAGCAGCTGGGGAGGGGGGAAGGGGACTGAAGCTTTCTTT
once,TRBJ2-3,TRBV11-2,-,CASSFSRDTQYF,TGTGCCAGCAGCTTCTCTAGAGATACGCAGTATTTT
-,TRBJ2-3,TRBV27,TRBD2,CARINPGLAGYTDTQYF,TGTGCCAGAATTAATCCGGGACTAGCGGGGTACACAGATACGCAGTATTTT
-,TRBJ2-7,TRBV19,TRBD2,CASSPPRGGDEQYF,TGTGCCAGTAGTCCCCCCCGTGGGGGGGACGAGCAGTACTTC
-,TRBJ2-3,TRBV7-2,-,CASSFRDTQYF,TGTGCCAGCAGCTTCCGGGATACGCAGTATTTT
-,TRBJ2-3,TRBV4-1,TRBD1,CASSLRQGADTQYF,TGCGCCAGCAGCCTCCGACAGGGGGCAGATACGCAGTATTTT
-,TRBJ1-3,TRBV10-3,-,CAIRSRADGTNIYF,TGTGCCATCCGTTCGAGGGCCGATGGCACGAACATATATTTT
-,TRBJ2-7,TRBV7-8,-,CASSLGDREQYF,TGTGCCAGCAGCTTAGGAGATCGGGAGCAGTACTTC
-,TRBJ1-6,TRBV30,-,CAWSISRGNNSPLHF,TGTGCCTGGTCAATATCCAGGGGAAATAATTCACCCCTCCACTTT
-,TRBJ1-6,TRBV7-2,-,CASSLKGAQGWNSPLHF,TGTGCCAGCAGCCTTAAAGGGGCCCAAGGGTGGAATTCACCCCTCCACTTT
-,TRBJ1-6,TRBV5-4,TRBD1,CASSYDRGADNSPLHF,TGTGCCAGCAGCTACGACAGGGGCGCTGATAATTCACCCCTCCACTTT
-,TRBJ2-2,TRBV7-6,-,CASSLAGLENTGELFF,TGTGCCAGCAGCTTAGCGGGCCTGGAGAACACCGGGGAGCTGTTTTTT
-,TRBJ1-2,TRBV10-2,-,CASSEGGGYGYTF,TGCGCCAGCAGTGAGGGGGGCGGATATGGCTACACCTTC
-,TRBJ2-5,TRBV6-6,TRBD2,CATGNGRVSQETQYF,TGTGCCACCGGTAATGGGAGGGTGTCCCAAGAGACCCAGTACTTC
-,TRBJ2-6,TRBV28,TRBD1,CASGLLEGQGPSGANVLTF,TGTGCCAGCGGACTCCTTGAGGGACAGGGCCCCTCTGGGGCCAACGTCCTGACTTTC
-,TRBJ1-1,TRBV14,-,CASSPLPREGNTEAFF,TGTGCCAGCAGCCCTCTCCCTCGGGAGGGGAACACTGAAGCTTTCTTT
few,TRBJ2-2,TRBV6-5,-,CASRPTSTGELFF,TGTGCCAGCAGACCCACAAGCACCGGGGAGCTGTTTTTT
few,TRBJ2-3,TRBV4-3,TRBD1,CASSQDFGTGITDTQYF,TGCGCCAGCAGCCAAGATTTCGGGACAGGGATTACAGATACGCAGTATTTT
few,TRBJ1-3,TRBV19,-,CASSTASSGNTIYF,TGTGCCAGTAGTACCGCCTCTAGTGGAAACACCATATATTTT
-,TRBJ2-1,TRBV5-1,TRBD2,CASSPGTSGRAAQFF,TGCGCCAGCAGCCCAGGGACTAGCGGGAGGGCGGCGCAGTTCTTC
-,TRBJ2-3,TRBV5-1,TRBD1,CASSLTATGAEITDTQYF,TGCGCCAGCAGCTTAACCGCTACAGGGGCCGAGATCACAGATACGCAGTATTTT